Following are 15 T cell receptor beta chains from one sample sequenced in a study of blood T cell repertoires in COVID-19. Sequencing was performed with immunoSEQ multiplex PCR; in TCRdb, only in-frame clones are kept and a portion is missing. This sample yields approximately 93,000 clones, of which 88% are seen a single time; over 0.45% belongs to the top ten. What was sequenced was peripheral blood. The receptors here all came from a man between 60 and 75 years old with acute or convalescent COVID-19.

V and J are TRBV13 and TRBJ2-5; no firm D call. Germline-derived CDR1 and CDR2 are PRHDT and FYEKMQ (reference sequence). This CDR3 has 16 residues. Deletions cut 3 bases from V and 1 base from J, with 15 bases between. As DNA, the CDR3 is TGTGCCAGCAGCTTTAAACTACCATCCCTCCAAGAGACCCAGTACTTC. Protein product: CASSFKLPSLQETQYF.

This clone was found once. This sequence joins TRBV10-1 and TRBJ1-6, with TRBD1 as a possible D gene (5 bases). The CDR3 loop spans 12 amino acids. Trimming stripped 3 bases from V and 12 bases from J, with 9 bases between. The V gene's germline CDR1 is WNHNN and CDR2 SYGVQD (reference sequence). This CDR3 is CASSEGVLPLHF. In nucleotides, the CDR3 is TGCGCCAGCAGTGAAGGGGTTTTACCCCTCCACTTT.

The V call is TRBV5-1, the J call TRBJ2-1, with 8 bases lining up with TRBD2. Germline CDR1 reads SGHRS; CDR2 reads YFSETQ. V lost 0 bases, J lost 5 bases, and 4 bases stayed unmatched. The CDR3 runs 15 residues. The CDR3 region has the DNA TGCGCCAGCAGCTTGGGAGCGGGGGCAAACAATGAGCAGTTCTTC. It codes for CASSLGAGANNEQFF.

V usage is TRBV9 and J usage is TRBJ2-5; tentative D call: TRBD2 (6 bases). The CDR3 sequence is 16 residues long. Per germline, CDR1 SGDLS and CDR2 YYNGEE. V was trimmed by 3 bases and J by 5 bases, leaving 20 bases between them. CDR3: CASSGRGTPIGETQYF. As DNA, the CDR3 is TGTGCCAGCAGCGGACGCGGGACCCCAATCGGGGAGACCCAGTACTTC.

CDR3 loop: CASSLAVSTDTQYF. CDR3 DNA sequence: TGCGCCAGCAGCTTGGCAGTCAGCACAGATACGCAGTATTTT. The genes are TRBV5-1 and TRBJ2-3; the D is unclear. Deletions cut 0 bases from V and 0 bases from J, with 5 bases between. Germline V gene data show CDR1 as SGHRS and CDR2 as YFSETQ. The CDR3 contains 14 residues.

This chain uses TRBV7-7 with TRBJ2-1; 13 bases fit TRBD2. Losses at the gene ends were 1 base for V and 8 bases for J; bases not matched to a gene: 5. Germline V gene lookup returns CDR1 SSHAT and CDR2 FNYEAQ (reference sequence). This CDR3 comprises 16 residues. This CDR3 reads CASSLGLAGGSHEQFF. CDR3 bases: TGTGCCAGCAGCTTAGGACTAGCGGGGGGTAGTCATGAGCAGTTCTTC.

The CDR3 region has the DNA TGTGCCAGCAGCTCTTTCACAGGGGAGACCCAGTACTTC. Amino acids: CASSSFTGETQYF. The chain is built from TRBV7-9 and TRBJ2-5; D perhaps matches TRBD1 (6 bases). The CDR3 contains 13 residues. The V end was cut by 4 bases, the J end by 5 bases, with 11 bases between. CDR1 and CDR2 from the germline V gene are SEHNR and FQNEAQ (reference sequence).

V is TRBV12-5 and J is TRBJ1-6, with a weak D call TRBD1 (5 bases). The V end was cut by 8 bases, the J end by 9 bases, with 20 bases between. There are 15 residues in the CDR3. The germline CDR1 and CDR2 sequences are LGHNT and FRNRAP. The CDR3 DNA sequence: TGTGCTAGTTGTCTTTTAGGGGTTCGGAGTTCACCCCTCCACTTT. This codes for CASCLLGVRSSPLHF.

The chain has TRBV2 and TRBJ1-1; TRBD1 might be the D (6 bases). This CDR3 is built from 13 residues. CDR1 and CDR2 from the germline V gene are SNHLY and FYNNEI. Trimming left V 6 bases short and J 1 base short, with 9 bases between. CDR3 sequence reads: CASRYRENTEAFF. The DNA for the CDR3 is TGTGCCAGCAGATACAGGGAGAACACTGAAGCTTTCTTT.

This clone was seen just once. The V gene is TRBV27, the J gene TRBJ2-3, with TRBD2 identical over 11 bases. Germline assignment: CDR1 MNHEY and CDR2 SMNVEV (reference sequence). This CDR3 contains 16 residues. V gave up 6 bases and J gave up 3 bases; unmatched junction bases: 8. This CDR3 reads CASSPTTSGGTDTQYF. CDR3 coding DNA: TGTGCCAGCAGCCCAACCACTAGCGGGGGAACAGATACGCAGTATTTT.

The rearrangement uses TRBV5-1 and TRBJ2-7; 8 positions match TRBD1. CDR3 length: 14 amino acids. Germline-derived CDR1 and CDR2 are SGHRS and YFSETQ. Trimming removed 2 bases from V and 6 bases from J; junction bases left unmatched: 7. The CDR3 DNA reads as TGCGCCAGCAGCTTAGTAGGACAGGGCGTCGAGCAGTACTTC. Its protein product is CASSLVGQGVEQYF.

This chain connects TRBV18 to TRBJ1-5; 7 bases map to TRBD1. CDR1 is KGHSH and CDR2 is LQKENI in the germline V gene. The CDR3 is made up of 17 amino acids. V trimming: 4 bases; J trimming: 1 base; junction bases outside the gene matches: 10. The CDR3 nucleotides read TGTGCCAGCTCACATTCCCCCGGGACAGTGAGCAATCAGCCCCAGCATTTT. Amino acids: CASSHSPGTVSNQPQHF.

The V gene is TRBV19, the J gene TRBJ2-7; possible D gene TRBD1, 5 bases. CDR1 is LNHDA, CDR2 SQIVND, per germline (reference sequence). V was cut by 3 bases and J by 3 bases, with 12 bases left in between. The CDR3 totals 14 residues. CDR3 sequence: CASSMDIVNYEQYF. CDR3 in DNA: TGTGCCAGTAGTATGGACATCGTCAACTACGAGCAGTACTTC.

This clone came up a few times. V usage is TRBV5-8 and J usage is TRBJ1-5; 10 positions match TRBD1. V was pared by 1 base and J by 6 bases, with 7 bases of the junction left unmatched. In germline, CDR1 is SGHTS, CDR2 YDEGEE. The CDR3 is made up of 16 amino acids. The chain's CDR3 is CASSLFDRGLAQPQHF. As DNA, the CDR3 is TGTGCCAGCAGCTTGTTCGACAGGGGGCTCGCTCAGCCCCAGCATTTT. The variable domain in full, with the rest retrieved from reference TRBV5-8 and TRBJ1-5, is EAGVTQSPTHLIKTRGQQATLRCSPISGHTSVYWYQQALGLGLQFLLWYDEGEERNRGNFPPRFSGRQFPNYSSELNVNALELEDSALYLCASSLFDRGLAQPQHFGDGTRLSIL.

The chain recombines TRBV5-1 with TRBJ2-1; TRBD1 agrees at 9 bases. Germline V lookup: CDR1 SGHRS, CDR2 YFSETQ. This CDR3 has 16 amino acids. V was pared by 0 bases and J by 4 bases, with 5 bases of the junction left unmatched. In DNA form, the CDR3 reads TGCGCCAGCAGCTTGGAACCGGGACAGGGATACAATGAGCAGTTCTTC. Amino acids: CASSLEPGQGYNEQFF.